This entry is about one TCR beta chain. J gave up 0 bases and V 4 bases, and 6 bases lay outside the gene matches. The germline CDR1 and CDR2 sequences are LNHDA and SQIVND (reference sequence). The CDR3 totals 16 residues. The sample is drawn from a study of blood T cell repertoires in COVID-19. Using immunoSEQ multiplex PCR, the repertoire was profiled, and TCRdb retains in-frame clones only, with some absent. This sample carries roughly 35,000 clones, approximately 89% of them seen once, and the ten largest clones take around 15%. The rearrangement links TRBV19 to TRBJ1-1, with TRBD1 matching over 9 bases. The TCR comes from a man aged 60 to 75 with active COVID-19. The material sequenced was peripheral blood. For the CDR3, the DNA is TGTGCCAGTAGTAGGGGGACAGGGATCTTGAACACTGAAGCTTTCTTT. Translated: CASSRGTGILNTEAFF.